The present T cell receptor (beta chain) was sequenced within a study of cytomegalovirus exposure and HLA in healthy donors. Across the study: From HLA-typed donors, an early data release held around 85 million unique TCRs. The study's findings and limits: Researchers had no immune exposure information except CMV serostatus available. A missense variant in DCLRE1C was later tied to TCR beta V- and J-gene trimming. Within the data, a cluster of highly shared sequence variants was likely a sequencing artifact.

This clone was counted between two and nine times. Antigen specificity is unknown. Vbeta (60) and Jbeta (13) primers were used in the PCR. This table comes from immunoSEQ multiplex PCR, and its TCRdb copy is limited to in-frame clones, with some not included. The profile shows 150,000 to 200,000 clones, 78% of them singletons. Trimming shortened V by 6 bases and J by 5 bases, and 7 bases separated the two germline ends. The CDR3 length is 12 residues. The germline CDR1 and CDR2 sequences are KGHSH and LQKENI. Sequenced: PBMCs. The receptor was derived from a woman aged 25 to 45 in good health and CMV-seropositive. J is TRBJ1-4 and V is TRBV18; the D is unclear. The CDR3 spells CASSLQNEKLFF. CDR3 coding DNA: TGTGCCAGCTCTCTCCAGAATGAAAAACTGTTTTTT.